This T cell receptor beta chain appears in the sequencing data of a study of blood T cell repertoires in COVID-19. The wider study: Samples came from the United States, Italy and Spain, spanning acute and convalescent COVID-19. T cells, B-cell-depleted T cells, or PBMCs supplied cDNA or gDNA.

Per the authors' pipeline: Estimation of nucleated cell counts was performed using reference gene primer amplification. TCRdb keeps only in-frame clones here, not all; method: immunoSEQ multiplex PCR. V, J and clone size reflect that table, while D and trimming were determined from the DNA. Of about 55,000 clones in the sample, 85% were seen once. Germline CDR1 and CDR2: MDHEN and SYDVKM. V shed 7 bases, J shed 3 bases, and the junction held 5 bases outside the gene matches. CDR3 length: 13 amino acids. The J gene is TRBJ2-7, the V gene TRBV28; 8 bases map to TRBD2. Sequencing used peripheral blood. The TCR sequence derives from a human donor in a cohort sampled during active COVID-19. The CDR3 reads CASKRERSYEQYF. As DNA, the CDR3 is TGTGCCAGCAAGCGGGAGAGAAGCTACGAGCAGTACTTC.